This T cell receptor (beta chain) came from a study of shared clonotypes between healthy human individuals. Replicate PCRs for sorted subsets used approximately 220 ng DNA; this equaled tens of thousands of T cell genomes. How the authors handled the data: Junction-only sequences without quality scores came from ImmunoSEQ, so filtering differed. Profiling relied on immunoSEQ multiplex PCR, and the TCRdb table lists in-frame clones only, not all of them. D and trimming were read from the DNA, whereas the V and J calls and clone size are those reported in that table. The top ten clones hold approximately 0.12% of a sample with around 620,000 clones, approximately 95% of them seen once. Naive-designated CD8 cells lacked CD45RO, were positively enriched for CCR7, and omitted terminally differentiated effector memory CD45RA+ cells. Losses at the gene ends were 7 bases for V and 5 bases for J; bases not matched to a gene: 10. Germline CDR1 and CDR2: LNHDA and SQIVND (reference sequence). CDR3 length equals 15 residues.

This chain joins TRBV19 and TRBJ2-2; TRBD1 matches at 7 bases. This receptor was obtained from a woman aged 25 to 39 in good health. Sequenced sample: naive CD8+ T cells sorted from blood. In DNA form, the CDR3 reads TGTGCCAGTAACCTAAGGACAGGCGGTACCGGGGAGCTGTTTTTT. It translates to CASNLRTGGTGELFF.